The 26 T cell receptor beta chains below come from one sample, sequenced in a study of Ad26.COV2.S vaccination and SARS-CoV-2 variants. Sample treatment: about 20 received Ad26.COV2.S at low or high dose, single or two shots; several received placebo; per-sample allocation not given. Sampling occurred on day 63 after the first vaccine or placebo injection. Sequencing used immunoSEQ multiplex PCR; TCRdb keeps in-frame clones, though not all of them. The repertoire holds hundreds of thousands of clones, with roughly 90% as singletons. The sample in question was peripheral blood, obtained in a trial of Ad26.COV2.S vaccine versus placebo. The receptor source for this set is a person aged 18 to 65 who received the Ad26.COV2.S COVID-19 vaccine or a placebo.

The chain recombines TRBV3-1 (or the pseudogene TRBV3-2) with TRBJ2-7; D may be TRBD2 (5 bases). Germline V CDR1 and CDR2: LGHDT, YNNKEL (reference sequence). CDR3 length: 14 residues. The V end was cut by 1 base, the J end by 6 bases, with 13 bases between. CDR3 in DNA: TGTGCCAGCAGCCAAGTAACGGGGTTCTTCGAGCAGTACTTC. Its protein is CASSQVTGFFEQYF.

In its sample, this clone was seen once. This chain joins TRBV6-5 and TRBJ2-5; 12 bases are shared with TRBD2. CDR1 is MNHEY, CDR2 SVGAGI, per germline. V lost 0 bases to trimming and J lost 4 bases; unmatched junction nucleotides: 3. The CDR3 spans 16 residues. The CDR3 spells CASSYSSSGGGETQYF. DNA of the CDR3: TGTGCCAGCAGTTACTCATCTAGCGGGGGGGGAGAGACCCAGTACTTC.

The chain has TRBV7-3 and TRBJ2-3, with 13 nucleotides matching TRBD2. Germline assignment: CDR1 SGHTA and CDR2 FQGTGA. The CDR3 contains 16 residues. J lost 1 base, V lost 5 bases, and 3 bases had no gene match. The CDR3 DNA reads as TGTGCCAGCAGCGAAGGACTAGCGGGGGGCACAGATACGCAGTATTTT. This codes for CASSEGLAGGTDTQYF.

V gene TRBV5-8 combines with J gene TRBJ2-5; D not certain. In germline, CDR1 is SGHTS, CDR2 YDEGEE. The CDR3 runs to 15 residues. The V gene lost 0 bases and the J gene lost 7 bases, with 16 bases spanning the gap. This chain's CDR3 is CASSLGDGRLGTQYF. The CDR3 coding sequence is TGTGCCAGCAGCTTGGGTGACGGGCGCTTAGGGACCCAGTACTTC.

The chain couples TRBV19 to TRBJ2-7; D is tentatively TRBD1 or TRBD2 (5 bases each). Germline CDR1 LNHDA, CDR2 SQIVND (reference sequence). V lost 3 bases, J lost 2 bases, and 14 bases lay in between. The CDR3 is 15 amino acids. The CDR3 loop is CASSIGVRGAYEQYF. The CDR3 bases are TGTGCCAGTAGTATCGGGGTGAGAGGGGCCTACGAGCAGTACTTC.

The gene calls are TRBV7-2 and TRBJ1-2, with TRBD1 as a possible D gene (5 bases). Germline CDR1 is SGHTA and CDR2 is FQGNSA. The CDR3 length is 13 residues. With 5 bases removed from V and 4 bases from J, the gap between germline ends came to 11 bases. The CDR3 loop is CASSARVGYGYTF. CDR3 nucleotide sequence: TGTGCCAGCAGCGCCAGGGTTGGCTATGGCTACACCTTC.

CDR3 protein: CATSDRVSYEQYF. The DNA for the CDR3 is TGTGCCACCAGTGATCGGGTCTCCTACGAGCAGTACTTC. The rearrangement uses TRBV24-1 and TRBJ2-7; D remains unclear. The germline CDR1 and CDR2 sequences are KGHDR and SFDVKD. This CDR3 has 13 residues. V was shortened by 3 bases and J by 0 bases, with 5 bases between the two germline ends.

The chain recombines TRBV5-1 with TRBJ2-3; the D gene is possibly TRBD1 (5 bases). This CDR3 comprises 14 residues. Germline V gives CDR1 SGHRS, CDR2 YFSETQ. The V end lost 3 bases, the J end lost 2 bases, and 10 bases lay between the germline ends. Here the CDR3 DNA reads TGCGCCAGCAGCTCCTACAGGACCACAGATACGCAGTATTTT. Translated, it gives CASSSYRTTDTQYF.

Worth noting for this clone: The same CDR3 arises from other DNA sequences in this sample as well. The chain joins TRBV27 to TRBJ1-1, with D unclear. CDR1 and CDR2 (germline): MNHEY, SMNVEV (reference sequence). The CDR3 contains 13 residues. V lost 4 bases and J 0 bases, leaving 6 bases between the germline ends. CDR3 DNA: TGTGCCAGCAGTTCCCGCTTGAACACTGAAGCTTTCTTT. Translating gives CASSSRLNTEAFF.

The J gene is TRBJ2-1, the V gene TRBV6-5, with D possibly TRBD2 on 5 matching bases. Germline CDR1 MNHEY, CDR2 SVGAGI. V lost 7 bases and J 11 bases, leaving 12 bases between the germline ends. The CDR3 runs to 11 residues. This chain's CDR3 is CASTQLAQQFF. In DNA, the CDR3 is TGTGCCAGCACTCAGTTAGCGCAGCAGTTCTTC.

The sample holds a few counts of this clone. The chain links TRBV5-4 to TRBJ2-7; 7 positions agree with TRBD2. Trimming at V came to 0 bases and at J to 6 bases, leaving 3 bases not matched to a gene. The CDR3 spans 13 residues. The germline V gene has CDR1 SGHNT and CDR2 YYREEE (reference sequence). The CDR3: CASSLAGGPEQYF. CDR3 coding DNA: TGTGCCAGCAGCTTGGCGGGAGGCCCCGAGCAGTACTTC.

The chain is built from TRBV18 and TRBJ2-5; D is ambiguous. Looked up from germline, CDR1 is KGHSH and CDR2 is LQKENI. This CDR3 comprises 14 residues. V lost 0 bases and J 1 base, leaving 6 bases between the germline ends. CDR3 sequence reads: CASSPPPVQETQYF. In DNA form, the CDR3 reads TGTGCCAGCTCACCACCGCCTGTCCAAGAGACCCAGTACTTC.

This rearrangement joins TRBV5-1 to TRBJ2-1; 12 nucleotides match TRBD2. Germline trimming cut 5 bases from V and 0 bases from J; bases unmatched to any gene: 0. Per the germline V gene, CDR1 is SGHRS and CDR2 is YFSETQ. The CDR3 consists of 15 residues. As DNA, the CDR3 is TGCGCCAGCAGGACTAGCGGGAGCTCCTACAATGAGCAGTTCTTC. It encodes CASRTSGSSYNEQFF.

CDR3 loop: CAWTPLAGPYEQYF. The CDR3, as DNA: TGTGCCTGGACCCCACTAGCGGGACCCTACGAGCAGTACTTC. V is TRBV30 and J is TRBJ2-7; 10 bases align to TRBD2. In germline, CDR1 is GTSNPN, CDR2 SVGIG (reference sequence). This CDR3 spans 14 amino acids. V trimming: 4 bases; J trimming: 2 bases; junction bases outside the gene matches: 5. Using reference TRBV30 and TRBJ2-7 for the parts outside the CDR3, the full variable domain is SQTIHQWPATLVQPVGSPLSLECTVEGTSNPNLYWYRQAAGRGLQLLFYSVGIGQISSEVPQNLSASRPQDRQFILSSKKLLLSDSGFYLCAWTPLAGPYEQYFGPGTRLTVT.

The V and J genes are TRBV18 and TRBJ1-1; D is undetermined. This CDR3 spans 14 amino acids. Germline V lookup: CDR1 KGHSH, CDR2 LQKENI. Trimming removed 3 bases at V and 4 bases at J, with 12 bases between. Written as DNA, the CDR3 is TGTGCCAGCTCACCGGCAGTAACCGCCACTGAAGCTTTCTTT. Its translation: CASSPAVTATEAFF. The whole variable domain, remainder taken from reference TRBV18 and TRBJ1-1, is NAGVMQNPRHLVRRRGQEARLRCSPMKGHSHVYWYRQLPEEGLKFMVYLQKENIIDESGMPKERFSAEFPKEGPSILRIQQVVRGDSAAYFCASSPAVTATEAFFGQGTRLTVV.

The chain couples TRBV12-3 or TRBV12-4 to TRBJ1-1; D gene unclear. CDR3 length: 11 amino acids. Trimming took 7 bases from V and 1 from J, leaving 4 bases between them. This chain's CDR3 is CASIENTEAFF. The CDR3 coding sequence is TGTGCCAGCATCGAGAACACTGAAGCTTTCTTT.

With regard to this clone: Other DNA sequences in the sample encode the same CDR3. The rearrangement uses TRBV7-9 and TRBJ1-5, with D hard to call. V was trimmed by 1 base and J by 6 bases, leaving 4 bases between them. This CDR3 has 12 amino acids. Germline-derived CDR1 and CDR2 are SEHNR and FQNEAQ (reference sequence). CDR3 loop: CASSLESQPQHF. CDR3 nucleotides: TGTGCCAGCAGCTTAGAAAGTCAGCCCCAGCATTTT.

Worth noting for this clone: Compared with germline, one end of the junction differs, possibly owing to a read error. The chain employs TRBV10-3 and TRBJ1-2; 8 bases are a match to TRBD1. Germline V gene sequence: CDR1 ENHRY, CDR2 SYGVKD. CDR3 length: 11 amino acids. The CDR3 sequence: CAIGDRGYYAF. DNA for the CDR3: TGTGCCATCGGTGACAGGGGTTATTACGCCTTC.

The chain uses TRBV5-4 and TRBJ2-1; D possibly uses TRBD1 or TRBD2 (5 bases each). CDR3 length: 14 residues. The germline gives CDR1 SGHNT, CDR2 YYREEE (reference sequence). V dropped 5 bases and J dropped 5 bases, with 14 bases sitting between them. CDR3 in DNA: TGTGCCAGCAGTATGAGGGGTAGCGACAATGAGCAGTTCTTC. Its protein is CASSMRGSDNEQFF.

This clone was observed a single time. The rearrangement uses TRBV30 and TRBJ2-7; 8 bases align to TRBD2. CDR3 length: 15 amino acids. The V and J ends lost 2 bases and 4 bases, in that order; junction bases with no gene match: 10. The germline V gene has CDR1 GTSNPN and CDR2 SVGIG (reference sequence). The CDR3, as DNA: TGTGCCTGGAGTCGACCCGGGGGGGCTTTTTACGAGCAGTACTTC. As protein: CAWSRPGGAFYEQYF.

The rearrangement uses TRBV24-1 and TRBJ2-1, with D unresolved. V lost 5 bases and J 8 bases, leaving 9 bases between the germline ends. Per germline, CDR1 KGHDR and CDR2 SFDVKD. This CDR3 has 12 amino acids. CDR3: CATSASLDEQFF. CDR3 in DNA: TGTGCCACCAGTGCCTCCTTGGATGAGCAGTTCTTC.

The CDR3 DNA is TGTGCCAGCAGCCCGGGGGGCGGACACACTGAAGCTTTCTTT. Its protein product is CASSPGGGHTEAFF. This sequence joins TRBV7-3 and TRBJ1-1; D is possibly TRBD1 (6 bases). V lost 5 bases to trimming and J lost 3 bases, with 13 bases between them. This CDR3 is built from 14 residues. CDR1 SGHTA and CDR2 FQGTGA come from the germline V gene.

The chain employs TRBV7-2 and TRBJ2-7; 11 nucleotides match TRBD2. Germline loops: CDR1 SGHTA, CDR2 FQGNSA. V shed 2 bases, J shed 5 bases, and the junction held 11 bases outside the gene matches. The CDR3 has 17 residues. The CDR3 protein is CASSLRSSGRFYDEQYF. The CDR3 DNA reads TGTGCCAGCAGCTTAAGGTCTAGCGGGAGGTTTTATGACGAGCAGTACTTC.

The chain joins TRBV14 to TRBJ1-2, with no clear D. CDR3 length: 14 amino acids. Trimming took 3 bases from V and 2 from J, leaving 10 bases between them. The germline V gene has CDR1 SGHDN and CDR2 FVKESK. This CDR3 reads CASSHQQSNYGYTF. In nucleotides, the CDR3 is TGTGCCAGCAGCCACCAACAGTCGAACTATGGCTACACCTTC.

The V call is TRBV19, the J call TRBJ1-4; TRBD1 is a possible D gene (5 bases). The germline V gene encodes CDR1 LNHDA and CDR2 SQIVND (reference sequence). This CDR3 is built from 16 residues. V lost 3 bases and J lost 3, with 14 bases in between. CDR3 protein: CASSMKRDSANEKLFF. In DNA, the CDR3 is TGTGCCAGTAGTATGAAACGGGACTCAGCTAATGAAAAACTGTTTTTT.

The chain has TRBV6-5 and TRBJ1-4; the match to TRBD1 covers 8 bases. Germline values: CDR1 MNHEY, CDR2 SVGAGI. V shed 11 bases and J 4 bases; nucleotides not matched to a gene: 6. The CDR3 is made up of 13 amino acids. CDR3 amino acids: CAAHRGSNEKLFF. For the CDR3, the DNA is TGTGCCGCCCACAGGGGGAGTAATGAAAAACTGTTTTTT.